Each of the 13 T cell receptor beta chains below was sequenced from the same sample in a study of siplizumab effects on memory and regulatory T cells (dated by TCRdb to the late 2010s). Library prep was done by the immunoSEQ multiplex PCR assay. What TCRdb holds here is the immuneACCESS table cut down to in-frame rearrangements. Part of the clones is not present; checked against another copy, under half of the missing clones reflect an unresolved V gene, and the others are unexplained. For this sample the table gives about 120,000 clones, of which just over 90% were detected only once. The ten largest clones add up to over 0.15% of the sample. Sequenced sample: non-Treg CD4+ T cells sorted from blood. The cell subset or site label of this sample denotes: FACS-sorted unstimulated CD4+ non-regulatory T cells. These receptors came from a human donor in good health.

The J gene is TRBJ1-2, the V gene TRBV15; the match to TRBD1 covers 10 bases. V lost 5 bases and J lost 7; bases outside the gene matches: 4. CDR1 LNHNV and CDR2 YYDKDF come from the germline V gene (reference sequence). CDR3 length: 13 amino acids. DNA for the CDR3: TGTGCCACCAGCGTCCGGGACAGGGGTGGCTACACCTTC. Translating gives CATSVRDRGGYTF.

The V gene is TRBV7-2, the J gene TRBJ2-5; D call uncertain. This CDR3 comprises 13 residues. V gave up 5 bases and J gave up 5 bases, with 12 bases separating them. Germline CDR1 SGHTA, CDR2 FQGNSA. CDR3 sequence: CASSMTHIETQYF. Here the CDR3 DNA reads TGTGCCAGCAGCATGACTCACATCGAGACCCAGTACTTC.

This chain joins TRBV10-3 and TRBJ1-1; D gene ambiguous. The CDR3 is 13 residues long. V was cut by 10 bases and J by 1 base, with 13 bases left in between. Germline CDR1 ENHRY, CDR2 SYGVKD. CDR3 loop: CATGLGTNTEAFF. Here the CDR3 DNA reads TGTGCCACAGGTCTTGGCACGAACACTGAAGCTTTCTTT.

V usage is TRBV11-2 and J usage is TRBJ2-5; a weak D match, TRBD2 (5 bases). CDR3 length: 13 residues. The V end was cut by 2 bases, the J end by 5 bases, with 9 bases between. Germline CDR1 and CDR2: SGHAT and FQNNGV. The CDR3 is CASSLPGKETQYF. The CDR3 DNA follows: TGTGCCAGCAGCTTACCGGGGAAGGAGACCCAGTACTTC.

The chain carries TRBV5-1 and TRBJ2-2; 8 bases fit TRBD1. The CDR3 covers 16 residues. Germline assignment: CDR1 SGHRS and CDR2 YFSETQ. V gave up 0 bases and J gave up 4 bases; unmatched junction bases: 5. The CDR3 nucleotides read TGCGCCAGCAGCTTGGTAACGGACAGGGTCACCGGGGAGCTGTTTTTT. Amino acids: CASSLVTDRVTGELFF.

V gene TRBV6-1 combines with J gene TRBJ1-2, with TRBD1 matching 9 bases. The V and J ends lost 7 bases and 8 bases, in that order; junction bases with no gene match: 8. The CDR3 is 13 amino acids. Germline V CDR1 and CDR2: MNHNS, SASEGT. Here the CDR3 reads CASTPDRGRGYTF. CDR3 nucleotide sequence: TGTGCCAGCACCCCGGACAGGGGACGAGGCTACACCTTC.

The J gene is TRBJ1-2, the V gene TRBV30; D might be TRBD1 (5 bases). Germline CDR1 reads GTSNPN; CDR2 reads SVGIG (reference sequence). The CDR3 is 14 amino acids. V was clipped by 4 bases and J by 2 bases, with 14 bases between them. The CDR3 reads CAWKGGRANYGYTF. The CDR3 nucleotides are TGTGCCTGGAAAGGTGGCAGGGCAAACTATGGCTACACCTTC.

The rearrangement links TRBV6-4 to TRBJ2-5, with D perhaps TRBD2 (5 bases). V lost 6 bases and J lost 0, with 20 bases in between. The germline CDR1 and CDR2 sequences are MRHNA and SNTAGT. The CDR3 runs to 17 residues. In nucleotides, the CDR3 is TGTGCCAGCAGCCGATCCCGAGACTACACGTACCAAGAGACCCAGTACTTC. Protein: CASSRSRDYTYQETQYF.

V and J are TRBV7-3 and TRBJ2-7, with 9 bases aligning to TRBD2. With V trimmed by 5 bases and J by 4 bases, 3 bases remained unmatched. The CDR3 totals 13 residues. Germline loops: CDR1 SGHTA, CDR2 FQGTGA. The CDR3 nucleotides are TGTGCCAGCAGCCAGCTAGCGGGGTACGAGCAGTACTTC. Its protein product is CASSQLAGYEQYF.

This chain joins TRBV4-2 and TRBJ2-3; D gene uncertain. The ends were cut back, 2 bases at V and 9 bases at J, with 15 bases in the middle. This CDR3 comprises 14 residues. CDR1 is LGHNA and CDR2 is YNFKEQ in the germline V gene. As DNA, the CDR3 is TGTGCCAGCAGCCAACCGGCTGTCTCCGACACGCAGTATTTT. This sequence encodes CASSQPAVSDTQYF.

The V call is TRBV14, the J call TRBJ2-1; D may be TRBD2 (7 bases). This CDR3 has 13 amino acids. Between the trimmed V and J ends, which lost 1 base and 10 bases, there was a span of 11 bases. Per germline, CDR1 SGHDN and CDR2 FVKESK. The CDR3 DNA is TGTGCCAGCAGCCAAGCCGGGGGGCACGAGCAGTTCTTC. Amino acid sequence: CASSQAGGHEQFF.

The CDR3 spells CASSLLGTNTDTQYF. The CDR3 coding sequence is TGCGCCAGCAGCTTGTTAGGGACTAACACAGATACGCAGTATTTT. This chain connects TRBV5-1 to TRBJ2-3, with TRBD2 matching over 7 bases. The ends lost 1 base at V and 2 bases at J; junction bases unmatched: 4. The germline V gene encodes CDR1 SGHRS and CDR2 YFSETQ. The CDR3 consists of 15 residues.

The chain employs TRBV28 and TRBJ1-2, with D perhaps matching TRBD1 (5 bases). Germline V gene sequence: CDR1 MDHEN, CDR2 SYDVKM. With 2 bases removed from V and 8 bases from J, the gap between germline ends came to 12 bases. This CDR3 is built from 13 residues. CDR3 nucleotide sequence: TGTGCCAGCAGTTTACGGCGGGGCGGAGGCTACACCTTC. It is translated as CASSLRRGGGYTF.